This T cell receptor (beta chain) emerged from a study of Ad26.COV2.S vaccination and SARS-CoV-2 variants. Broader study findings: Total T cell responses may have been underestimated by the TCR breadth and depth analyses. Breadth of non-spike TCRs did not differ between vaccinees and placebo recipients.

CDR1 is GTSNPN and CDR2 is SVGIG in the germline V gene (reference sequence). V was clipped by 2 bases and J by 0 bases, with 9 bases between them. The CDR3 is 14 residues long. A note on this clone: Its antigen remains unidentified.

The protocol was immunoSEQ multiplex PCR, while the TCRdb copy is restricted to in-frame clones and leaves out a portion. The table records some 190,000 clones, around 88% of them present only once. The chain employs TRBV30 and TRBJ2-3, with D perhaps matching TRBD1 (6 bases). This clonotype was obtained from a human donor who had recovered from COVID-19. The specimen comprised peripheral blood, sampled after recovery from COVID-19. For the CDR3, the DNA is TGTGCCTGGAGTACAGGGCTAAGCACAGATACGCAGTATTTT. As protein: CAWSTGLSTDTQYF.